The sequence of this T cell receptor (beta chain) was determined in a study of cytomegalovirus exposure and HLA in healthy donors. Study observations and caveats: The records held CMV serostatus as the only immune exposure information. Earlier analysis found most TCR beta V segments productive about 90% or about 30% of the time.

PCR used 60 Vbeta primers and 13 Jbeta primers. TCRdb's table, derived via immunoSEQ multiplex PCR, lists solely in-frame clones and lacks some. The table has approximately 140,000 clones, around 66% seen once. Germline V lookup: CDR1 SGHVS, CDR2 FNYEAQ. CDR3 length: 14 residues. V dropped 2 bases and J dropped 5; count of bases not matched to a gene: 3. This clone showed up just a few times. Its antigen is not known. The J gene is TRBJ2-1, the V gene TRBV7-6; 7 bases fit TRBD2. The origin of this receptor is a woman in her sixties or seventies in good health and CMV-seronegative. Sample: PBMCs. The CDR3 DNA sequence: TGTGCCAGCAGCTTATTTCTAGCGGACAATGAGCAGTTCTTC. Residues: CASSLFLADNEQFF.